This TCR beta chain was identified in a study of cytomegalovirus exposure and HLA in healthy donors. Study-wide points: In a later analysis, TCR beta V- and J-gene trimming showed a link to a missense DCLRE1C variant. Most TCR sequences were uncommon, yet certain public TCRs appeared in many donors. An analysis was carried out later, and it reportedly showed fewer N-insertions in an Asian-associated ancestry cluster than the approximately 660-donor mean.

13 Jbeta primers and 60 Vbeta primers were used for the PCR. Clones were sequenced by immunoSEQ multiplex PCR, and TCRdb holds only the in-frame ones, with some missing. Of about 130,000 clones listed, around 70% were seen once; the top ten hold roughly 2.7%. In regard to this clone: What it binds is not known.

CDR1 is SNHLY and CDR2 is FYNNEI in the germline V gene. The CDR3 has 15 residues. J gave up 1 base and V 4 bases, and 4 bases lay outside the gene matches. Sequenced input: PBMCs. The TCR comes from a woman aged 55-75 years in good health and CMV-seropositive. This chain connects TRBV2 to TRBJ1-5, with 7 bases matching TRBD1. CDR3 coding DNA: TGTGCCAGCAGTGGAGGGGGCGGGAGCAATCAGCCCCAGCATTTT. As protein: CASSGGGGSNQPQHF.